The 21 T cell receptor beta chains in this list originate from one sample, sequenced in a study of T-cell memory formation after mild COVID-19. MiXCR, run by TCRdb on the 5' RACE reads, gives a single entry per CDR3 protein. Seen here are about 560,000 distinct CDR3 sequences, under 20% observed once, and the top ten hold 12%. The source material was PBMCs or a T cell subset sorted from them (not recorded which). The source is an adult woman who had mild COVID-19 (a few samples of this study predate the infection). Cell type and time point are not known.

The J gene is TRBJ1-1, the V gene TRBV12-3 or TRBV12-4, with TRBD1 as a possible D gene (6 bases). V was trimmed by 8 bases and J by 0 bases, leaving 10 bases between them. The CDR3 consists of 13 residues. The CDR3 coding sequence is TGTGCCAGCGGTCAGGGGATGAACACTGAAGCTTTCTTT. This encodes CASGQGMNTEAFF.

V and J are TRBV4-2 and TRBJ2-1; TRBD2 matches at 12 bases. This CDR3 spans 19 amino acids. Looked up from germline, CDR1 is LGHNA and CDR2 is YNFKEQ. The V and J ends lost 0 bases and 6 bases, in that order; junction bases with no gene match: 12. CDR3 region: CASSQDWASGGAMANEQFF. The CDR3 DNA follows: TGTGCCAGCAGCCAAGATTGGGCTAGCGGGGGGGCGATGGCCAATGAGCAGTTCTTC.

V usage is TRBV7-2 and J usage is TRBJ1-2; D is perhaps TRBD1 (5 bases). The ends were cut back, 7 bases at V and 7 bases at J, with 19 bases in the middle. CDR1 SGHTA and CDR2 FQGNSA come from the germline V gene. This CDR3 is 14 amino acids long. The DNA of the CDR3 is TGTGCCAGCACCTTGGGGGGAACTATGGGTGGCTACACCTTC. Protein sequence: CASTLGGTMGGYTF.

This chain connects TRBV6-5 to TRBJ1-1; no clear D. Germline CDR1 and CDR2: MNHEY and SVGAGI. V lost 7 bases to trimming and J lost 0 bases, with 12 bases between them. The CDR3 contains 14 residues. The chain's CDR3 is CASKAPSMNTEAFF. CDR3 DNA: TGTGCCAGCAAGGCACCGTCCATGAACACTGAAGCTTTCTTT.

This clonotype was detected only a few times. The J gene is TRBJ1-1, the V gene TRBV9; D gene ambiguous. Germline-derived CDR1 and CDR2 are SGDLS and YYNGEE. V dropped 4 bases and J dropped 7 bases, with 26 bases sitting between them. The CDR3 is 17 residues long. The CDR3, as DNA: TGTGCCAGCAGCTCTATAGACCGGGTCTACTCCGGCAATGAAGCTTTCTTT. Translated: CASSSIDRVYSGNEAFF.

The rearrangement joins TRBV7-9 to TRBJ1-1; no firm D call. V lost 4 bases to trimming and J lost 4 bases, with 10 bases between them. The CDR3 is made up of 13 amino acids. Germline-derived CDR1 and CDR2 are SEHNR and FQNEAQ (reference sequence). DNA for the CDR3: TGTGCCAGCAGCTGGCGGTTGAGCACTGAAGCTTTCTTT. This translates into CASSWRLSTEAFF.

The chain links TRBV19 to TRBJ2-5, with D tentatively TRBD2 (5 bases). This CDR3 spans 12 amino acids. The germline V gene has CDR1 LNHDA and CDR2 SQIVND (reference sequence). With 3 bases removed from V and 7 bases from J, the gap between germline ends came to 9 bases. The CDR3 nucleotides read TGTGCCAGTAGTATTTCCGGAGGGACCCAGTACTTC. Translating gives CASSISGGTQYF.

The V and J genes are TRBV2 and TRBJ2-5; TRBD1 matches 8 bases. Germline V CDR1 and CDR2: SNHLY, FYNNEI. The V segment lost 11 bases and the J segment 4 bases; nucleotides outside the gene matches: 12. CDR3 length: 14 amino acids. The CDR3 sequence: CACAGGTNLETQYF. CDR3 bases: TGTGCCTGCGCAGGGGGCACGAACCTAGAGACCCAGTACTTC.

V and J are TRBV7-2 and TRBJ1-5; D gene uncertain. The CDR3 loop spans 14 amino acids. Deletions cut 6 bases from V and 5 bases from J, with 14 bases between. CDR1 and CDR2 from the germline V gene are SGHTA and FQGNSA. The DNA of the CDR3 is TGTGCCAGCAGTCTTAAATCCGGAGATCAGCCCCAGCATTTT. Translated, it gives CASSLKSGDQPQHF.

This clonotype was observed a handful of times. V is TRBV15 and J is TRBJ2-2; D is undetermined. Germline-derived CDR1 and CDR2 are LNHNV and YYDKDF (reference sequence). V was shortened by 0 bases and J by 7 bases, with 3 bases between the two germline ends. There are 12 residues in the CDR3. In DNA, the CDR3 is TGTGCCACCAGCAGAGAGGTCGGGGAGCTGTTTTTT. Translation: CATSREVGELFF.

This clonotype was observed a handful of times. The chain recombines TRBV4-2 with TRBJ2-5; 13 nucleotides line up with TRBD2. With 1 base clipped from V and 5 bases from J, the junction kept 7 bases outside the gene matches. The CDR3 is 17 amino acids. Germline V gene lookup returns CDR1 LGHNA and CDR2 YNFKEQ. CDR3 amino acids: CASSQGLAGGLTETQYF. DNA for the CDR3: TGTGCCAGCAGCCAAGGACTAGCGGGGGGTCTTACGGAGACCCAGTACTTC.

The V gene is TRBV9, the J gene TRBJ2-2; no definite D call. This CDR3 contains 14 residues. V was trimmed by 3 bases and J by 0 bases, leaving 6 bases between them. Germline CDR1 and CDR2: SGDLS and YYNGEE. The CDR3 protein is CASSEAANTGELFF. CDR3 bases: TGTGCCAGCAGCGAGGCCGCGAACACCGGGGAGCTGTTTTTT.

This clonotype was seen a handful of times. The genes are TRBV7-2 and TRBJ2-4; 10 bases fit TRBD2. CDR1 is SGHTA, CDR2 FQGNSA, per germline. Unmatched junction bases numbered 12, after V lost 3 bases and J lost 4 bases. The CDR3 length is 18 residues. CDR3 loop: CASSFLLAGSGIKNIQYF. The CDR3 nucleotides read TGTGCCAGCAGCTTTCTACTAGCGGGATCGGGGATTAAAAACATTCAGTACTTC.

The chain combines TRBV9 with TRBJ2-5, with 8 bases fitting TRBD1. The CDR3 is 17 amino acids. V trimming: 4 bases; J trimming: 3 bases; junction bases outside the gene matches: 14. CDR1 and CDR2 (germline): SGDLS, YYNGEE. In nucleotides, the CDR3 is TGTGCCAGCAGCTCTTTTGACAGGGGCTGGGGGGAAGAGACCCAGTACTTC. Translation: CASSSFDRGWGEETQYF.

CDR3 sequence: CASSQEEGGPGELFF. CDR3 bases: TGTGCCAGCAGCCAAGAAGAAGGGGGACCCGGGGAGCTGTTTTTT. This chain uses TRBV14 with TRBJ2-2, with a possible D match to TRBD1 (6 bases). This CDR3 has 15 residues. Trimming took off 0 bases at V and 6 bases at J, with 11 bases between the two ends. The germline V gene has CDR1 SGHDN and CDR2 FVKESK.

The gene calls are TRBV7-9 and TRBJ1-2, with 8 bases aligning to TRBD1. The CDR3 extends over 13 amino acids. The junction had 3 bases not matched to a gene; V was cut back by 5 bases and J by 4 bases. Germline CDR1 SEHNR, CDR2 FQNEAQ (reference sequence). The CDR3 protein is CASSPGGAYGYTF. CDR3 coding DNA: TGTGCCAGCAGCCCAGGGGGCGCCTATGGCTACACCTTC.

This clonotype was detected ten times or more. This chain connects TRBV12-3 or TRBV12-4 to TRBJ2-1; D ambiguous. V was cut by 5 bases and J by 10 bases, with 6 bases left in between. The CDR3 is made up of 10 amino acids. CDR3 protein: CASSRVEQFF. Written as DNA, the CDR3 is TGTGCCAGCAGTCGGGTCGAGCAGTTCTTC.

This clonotype was picked up a small number of times. The rearrangement links TRBV5-1 to TRBJ1-1; D might be TRBD1 (6 bases). The V and J ends lost 5 bases and 8 bases respectively, with 13 bases between them. The CDR3 covers 12 residues. Germline V CDR1 and CDR2: SGHRS, YFSETQ. This CDR3 reads CASRQPGHEAFF. CDR3 DNA: TGCGCCAGCAGGCAACCGGGACACGAAGCTTTCTTT.

With regard to this clonotype: Because it lacks the conserved phenylalanine or tryptophan at the end, this CDR3 is likely a read error. The chain links TRBV7-9 to TRBJ2-1, with D perhaps assigned TRBD1 or TRBD2 (6 bases each). V shed 3 bases and J shed 3 bases, with 12 bases lying between them. The germline gives CDR1 SEHNR, CDR2 FQNEAQ (reference sequence). The CDR3 loop spans 15 amino acids. The CDR3 DNA sequence: TGTGCCAGCAGCTTCTTAAGGGGGGACTACAATGAGCAGTTCTTA. Encoded protein: CASSFLRGDYNEQFL.

V gene TRBV28 combines with J gene TRBJ1-5; 7 bases line up with TRBD1. In germline, CDR1 is MDHEN, CDR2 SYDVKM. V was clipped by 7 bases and J by 4 bases; unmatched bases: 19. The CDR3 has 18 amino acids. This CDR3 is CASTPETGAGGSNQPQHF. DNA for the CDR3: TGTGCCAGCACTCCAGAAACAGGGGCAGGGGGTAGTAATCAGCCCCAGCATTTT.

CDR3 nucleotides: TGTGCCATCAGTGACGGGGGACACGGAGCTTTCTTT. Amino acids: CAISDGGHGAFF. The V gene is TRBV10-3, the J gene TRBJ1-1; possibly TRBD1 for D (6 bases). The germline V gene has CDR1 ENHRY and CDR2 SYGVKD. V lost 3 bases, J lost 10 bases, and 12 bases lay in between. The CDR3 runs 12 residues.